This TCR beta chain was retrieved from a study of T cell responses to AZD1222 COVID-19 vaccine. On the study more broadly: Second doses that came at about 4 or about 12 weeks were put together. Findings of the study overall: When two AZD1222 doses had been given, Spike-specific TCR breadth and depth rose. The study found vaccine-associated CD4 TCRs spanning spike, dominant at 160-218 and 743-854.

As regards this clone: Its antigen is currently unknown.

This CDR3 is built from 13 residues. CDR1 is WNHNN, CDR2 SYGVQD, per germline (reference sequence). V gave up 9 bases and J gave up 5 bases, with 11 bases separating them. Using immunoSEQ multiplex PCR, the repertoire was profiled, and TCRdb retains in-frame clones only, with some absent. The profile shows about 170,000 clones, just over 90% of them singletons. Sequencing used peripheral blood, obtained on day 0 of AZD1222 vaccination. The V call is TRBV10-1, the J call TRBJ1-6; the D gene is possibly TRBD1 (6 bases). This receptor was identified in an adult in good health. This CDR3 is CASGDINNSPLHF. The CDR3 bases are TGCGCCAGTGGGGACATCAATAATTCACCCCTCCACTTT.